Below are 11 T cell receptor beta chains sequenced from a single sample in a study of CD8 T cells in ankylosing spondylitis. Regarding the study as a whole: A TCR beta motif made of fewer than ten highly homologous variants seemed typical of ankylosing spondylitis blood.

For these receptors, no antigen is known. A single record per CDR3 protein comes from TCRdb applying MiXCR to the 5' RACE reads. The sample holds about 800,000 distinct CDR3 sequences, about 12% seen once. Sequenced material: blood, either unsorted or a sorted T cell fraction (not recorded which). The source of these receptors is a male donor with ankylosing spondylitis.

This clonotype has at least ten counts. V usage is TRBV20-1 and J usage is TRBJ2-1; D is unclear. Trimming took off 2 bases at V and 10 bases at J, with 18 bases between the two ends. This CDR3 has 14 residues. Germline CDR1 reads DFQATT; CDR2 reads SNEGSKA (reference sequence). CDR3 amino acids: CSARSRGSFREQFF. The CDR3 DNA reads as TGCAGTGCTAGATCGAGAGGATCCTTCAGGGAGCAGTTCTTC.

This clonotype has only a few counts. This chain links TRBV4-2 with TRBJ1-1, with D maybe TRBD1 (5 bases). The V gene's germline CDR1 is LGHNA and CDR2 YNFKEQ. The ends were cut back, 1 base at V and 1 base at J, with 7 bases in the middle. The CDR3 is made up of 14 amino acids. CDR3 protein: CASSQVGGNTEAFF. The DNA for the CDR3 is TGTGCCAGCAGCCAAGTCGGGGGGAACACTGAAGCTTTCTTT.

The chain has TRBV7-9 and TRBJ2-7, with 9 bases identical to TRBD1. V dropped 4 bases and J dropped 0; count of bases not matched to a gene: 4. CDR1 and CDR2 from the germline V gene are SEHNR and FQNEAQ (reference sequence). This CDR3 spans 15 amino acids. The CDR3 DNA reads as TGTGCCAGCAGCTATGGGGACAGGGCCTCCTACGAGCAGTACTTC. It codes for CASSYGDRASYEQYF.

The V call is TRBV27, the J call TRBJ2-7; no reliable D call. The germline V and J ends were trimmed by 3 bases and 6 bases, with 12 bases remaining between them. This CDR3 spans 13 amino acids. Per the germline V gene, CDR1 is MNHEY and CDR2 is SMNVEV (reference sequence). CDR3 region: CASSFAQLGEQYF. Written as DNA, the CDR3 is TGTGCCAGCAGTTTTGCACAGCTAGGCGAGCAGTACTTC.

This clonotype was detected a few times. This chain connects TRBV20-1 to TRBJ1-1; D is unclear. This CDR3 is built from 13 residues. Deletions cut 2 bases from V and 4 bases from J, with 11 bases between. Per the germline V gene, CDR1 is DFQATT and CDR2 is SNEGSKA (reference sequence). CDR3 in DNA: TGCAGTGCTAGAAATCCGGCTGGCACTGAAGCTTTCTTT. Translation gives CSARNPAGTEAFF.

The V gene is TRBV28, the J gene TRBJ2-2; perhaps TRBD2 as D (6 bases). V lost 7 bases and J 5 bases, leaving 17 bases between the germline ends. CDR1 MDHEN and CDR2 SYDVKM come from the germline V gene. This CDR3 has 15 amino acids. DNA for the CDR3: TGTGCCAGCACCACTATTCCGGGGAGGACCGGGGAGCTGTTTTTT. Amino acid sequence: CASTTIPGRTGELFF.

This chain uses TRBV5-5 with TRBJ2-5; D may be TRBD1 or TRBD2 (6 bases each). Germline loops: CDR1 SGHKS, CDR2 YYEKEE (reference sequence). With 3 bases removed from V and 5 bases from J, the gap between germline ends came to 20 bases. This CDR3 spans 16 amino acids. The CDR3 sequence is CASSSRPGGLWETQYF. The CDR3 DNA sequence: TGTGCCAGCAGCTCACGTCCTGGGGGGCTATGGGAGACCCAGTACTTC.

This clonotype was observed a handful of times. The CDR3: CASSENRGSYNEQFF. CDR3 in DNA: TGTGCCAGCAGCGAAAACAGGGGCTCCTACAATGAGCAGTTCTTC. This chain connects TRBV7-2 to TRBJ2-1; TRBD1 matches at 7 bases. Germline assignment: CDR1 SGHTA and CDR2 FQGNSA. The CDR3 is made up of 15 amino acids. V shed 5 bases, J shed 0 bases, and the junction held 4 bases outside the gene matches.

The table lists this clonotype with a few counts. The chain has TRBV7-2 and TRBJ2-4; D call uncertain. CDR1 SGHTA and CDR2 FQGNSA come from the germline V gene. CDR3 length: 13 residues. V gave up 5 bases and J gave up 6 bases, with 11 bases separating them. The CDR3, as DNA: TGTGCCAGCAGCATGCCGACCCTAAACATTCAGTACTTC. This encodes CASSMPTLNIQYF.

V is TRBV6-1 and J is TRBJ1-6, with 8 bases lining up with TRBD1. The germline V gene has CDR1 MNHNS and CDR2 SASEGT. This CDR3 is 15 amino acids long. V gave up 6 bases and J gave up 7 bases; unmatched junction bases: 8. DNA of the CDR3: TGTGCCAGCAGCTCCGGACAGGGTTGGAATTCACCCCTCCACTTT. It codes for CASSSGQGWNSPLHF.

This clonotype occurred a few times. The rearrangement links TRBV10-3 to TRBJ2-1; D ambiguous. Trimming shortened V by 2 bases and J by 1 base, and 9 bases separated the two germline ends. The germline gives CDR1 ENHRY, CDR2 SYGVKD. There are 15 residues in the CDR3. CDR3 DNA: TGTGCCATCAGTGAGAGAAGCAGTTCCTACAATGAGCAGTTCTTC. The encoded protein is CAISERSSSYNEQFF.